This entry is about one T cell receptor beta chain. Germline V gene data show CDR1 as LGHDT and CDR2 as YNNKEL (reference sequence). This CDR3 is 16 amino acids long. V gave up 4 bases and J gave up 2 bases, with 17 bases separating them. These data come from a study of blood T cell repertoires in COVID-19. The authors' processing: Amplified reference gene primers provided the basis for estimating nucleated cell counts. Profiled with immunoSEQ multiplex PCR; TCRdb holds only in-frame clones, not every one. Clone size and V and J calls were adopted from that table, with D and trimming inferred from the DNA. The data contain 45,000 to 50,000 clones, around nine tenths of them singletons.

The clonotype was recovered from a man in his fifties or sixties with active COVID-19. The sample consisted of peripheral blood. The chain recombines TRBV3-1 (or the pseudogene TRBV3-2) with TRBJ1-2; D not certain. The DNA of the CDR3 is TGTGCCAGCAGCCCCTGGAAGTCCAGGATAAACTATGGCTACACCTTC. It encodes CASSPWKSRINYGYTF.